A single T cell receptor (beta chain) is shown here with its context. What it binds is unknown. This entry is derived from a study of T cell responses to AZD1222 COVID-19 vaccine. Study-level points and caveats: Donors skewed white British and female; clonal diversity was possibly underestimated.

Here immunoSEQ multiplex PCR was the method, and the copy in TCRdb shows in-frame clones only, minus some. The table shows approximately 150,000 clones, with about 90% occurring only once. Germline CDR1 GTSNPN, CDR2 SVGIG (reference sequence). The CDR3 spans 14 residues. V was pared by 3 bases and J by 6 bases, with 14 bases between. This chain links TRBV30 with TRBJ2-2; D ambiguous. The receptor's source is an adult in good health. Sequenced here: peripheral blood, sampled on day 0 of AZD1222 vaccination. The CDR3 loop reads CAWRKRLRAGELFF. The CDR3 DNA is TGTGCCTGGAGGAAAAGGCTGCGCGCCGGGGAGCTGTTTTTT.